This T cell receptor beta chain was sequenced during a study of siplizumab effects on memory and regulatory T cells. Study outcomes and limitations: The mapping of alloreactive clones to unstimulated subsets covered only a minor fraction of them. Memory cells that were CD4+ and unstimulated gave rise to alloreactive sequences, which siplizumab significantly reduced.

On this clone: What it binds is unknown.

V lost 4 bases and J 5 bases, leaving 12 bases between the germline ends. The CDR3 runs to 14 residues. CDR1 is GTSNPN, CDR2 SVGIG, per germline (reference sequence). The method was immunoSEQ multiplex PCR; TCRdb's version includes in-frame clones alone and lacks a portion of them. The sample records some 120,000 clones, 94% being singletons. The source is a human donor in good health. The genes are TRBV30 and TRBJ1-6, with a tentative D call TRBD1 (5 bases). The specimen was non-Treg CD4+ T cells sorted from blood. CDR3 in amino acids: CAWISGRNNSPLHF. CDR3 nucleotide sequence: TGTGCCTGGATATCAGGGAGAAATAATTCACCCCTCCACTTT.